The clone carrying this TCR beta chain has a handful of counts. Its specificity is unknown. The CDR3 spans 15 residues. Trimming took 6 bases from V and 1 from J; bases not matched to a gene: 8. In germline, CDR1 is SGHVS, CDR2 FQNEAQ. This specimen belongs to a study of blood T cells in healthy people across ages. Study background: Template-switching capture recovered about one barcoded beta molecule per two T cells. Study-wide results and caveats: A greater number of naive CD4+ cells and higher diversity distinguished long-lived donors from aged donors. Strong correlation was found linking TCR beta diversity to naive T cell percentage.

Primers used in a second PCR of about 6 to 12 cycles were a sample-barcoded 5' primer and a J-beta primer mix. TCRdb independently ran MiXCR on the 5' RACE reads; one entry per CDR3 protein. This table has over a million distinct CDR3 sequences, roughly 59% appearing once. Each sample yielded at least 6 million isolated PBMCs. This chain links TRBV7-8 with TRBJ2-7; TRBD1 matches 8 bases. Sequenced sample: blood. The sequence was collected from a young man in good health. This CDR3 is CASRPDRGPSYEQYF. The CDR3 region has the DNA TGTGCCAGCAGACCCGACAGGGGACCTTCCTACGAGCAGTACTTC.